These 9 T cell receptor beta chains originate from one sample sequenced in a study. TCRdb ran MiXCR on the 5' RACE reads and lists one entry per CDR3 protein. The data hold tens of thousands of distinct CDR3 sequences, with around a quarter observed a single time. The specimen sequenced was memory CD4+ T cells sorted from blood. Indicated subset: memory CD4+ T cells, CD4+CD45RO+CD25-. The origin of the receptors is a female donor with breast cancer.

This clonotype showed up just a few times. The chain employs TRBV28 and TRBJ1-2, with unresolved D. V lost 3 bases and J lost 8, with 10 bases in between. The CDR3 consists of 12 residues. Germline CDR1 MDHEN, CDR2 SYDVKM. CDR3 coding DNA: TGTGCCAGCAGTTTCCGCCCTGGGGGCTACACCTTC. It specifies CASSFRPGGYTF.

This clonotype was detected only once. A junction end diverges from the germline sequence, so it may reflect a read error. The genes are TRBV12-3 or TRBV12-4 and TRBJ1-1; D call uncertain. The CDR3 sequence is 12 residues long. CDR3 coding DNA: TGTGCCAGCAGTACTACAGCTCTTGAAGCTTTATTT. Translating gives CASSTTALEALF.

This clonotype was observed at least ten times. This sequence joins TRBV5-4 and TRBJ2-1; maybe TRBD2 (5 bases). Trimming took 0 bases from V and 0 from J, leaving 7 bases between them. Germline V CDR1 and CDR2: SGHNT, YYREEE (reference sequence). The CDR3 loop spans 15 amino acids. CDR3 loop: CASSLDGSSYNEQFF. CDR3 sequence (DNA): TGTGCCAGCAGCTTGGATGGGAGCTCCTACAATGAGCAGTTCTTC.

This clonotype is medium-sized within its sample. This chain links TRBV5-1 with TRBJ2-3; D not resolved. With 2 bases removed from V and 3 bases from J, the gap between germline ends came to 7 bases. The CDR3 consists of 13 residues. Germline V CDR1 and CDR2: SGHRS, YFSETQ. Written as DNA, the CDR3 is TGCGCCAGCAGCTTCCTAGGTACAGATACGCAGTATTTT. Protein sequence: CASSFLGTDTQYF.

The V and J genes are TRBV9 and TRBJ2-2; D remains ambiguous. CDR3 size: 17 residues. The germline V gene has CDR1 SGDLS and CDR2 YYNGEE. V shed 2 bases and J shed 3 bases, with 17 bases lying between them. CDR3 in DNA: TGTGCCAGCAGCGTTCCCGGGTCCTACCCAGACACCGGGGAGCTGTTTTTT. Translated, it gives CASSVPGSYPDTGELFF.

This clonotype occurred a few times. The rearrangement links TRBV27 to TRBJ2-3; unclear D gene. This CDR3 region has 15 residues. V gave up 1 base and J gave up 3 bases, with 11 bases separating them. Germline values: CDR1 MNHEY, CDR2 SMNVEV (reference sequence). In DNA form, the CDR3 reads TGTGCCAGCAGTTTATTACTGGAGTTAACAGATACGCAGTATTTT. Translation: CASSLLLELTDTQYF.

This clonotype has just a few counts. This chain uses TRBV9 with TRBJ2-2, with 10 bases identical to TRBD2. Germline V lookup: CDR1 SGDLS, CDR2 YYNGEE. V shed 2 bases and J 8 bases; nucleotides not matched to a gene: 9. This CDR3 has 16 residues. The CDR3 region is CASSVKSSGGQGELFF. The CDR3 DNA is TGTGCCAGCAGCGTCAAGTCTAGCGGGGGCCAAGGGGAGCTGTTTTTT.

This clonotype was detected a few times. The rearrangement joins TRBV27 to TRBJ2-7; 7 bases map to TRBD1. Germline values: CDR1 MNHEY, CDR2 SMNVEV (reference sequence). The CDR3 runs to 14 residues. Trimming at V came to 8 bases and at J to 1 base, leaving 8 bases not matched to a gene. DNA for the CDR3: TGTGCCAGCGGACCGGGACAGATTTCCTACGAGCAGTACTTC. This encodes CASGPGQISYEQYF.

This clonotype is medium-sized (0.01 to 0.1%) within its sample. This chain joins TRBV20-1 and TRBJ1-2; D gene uncertain. This CDR3 spans 9 amino acids. V lost 3 bases to trimming and J lost 8 bases, with 4 bases between them. Per the germline V gene, CDR1 is DFQATT and CDR2 is SNEGSKA (reference sequence). The CDR3 sequence: CSASKGYTF. CDR3 nucleotide sequence: TGCAGTGCTAGTAAAGGCTACACCTTC.